The 2 T cell receptor beta chains presented below share a single source sample, sequenced in a study of T-cell memory formation after mild COVID-19. One entry per CDR3 protein results from TCRdb running MiXCR on the 5' RACE reads. Altogether fewer than 150,000 distinct CDR3 sequences are present, more than 13% being singletons, with the ten largest covering about 26%. The source material was PBMCs or a T cell subset sorted from them (not recorded which). These receptors were collected from an adult woman who had mild COVID-19 (a few samples of this study predate the infection). Cell type and time point are not known.

The CDR3 protein is CASSEALASGKREQYF. Written as DNA, the CDR3 is TGTGCCAGCAGTGAAGCGCTGGCTAGCGGGAAGCGCGAGCAGTACTTC. The chain combines TRBV2 with TRBJ2-7, with 9 positions matching TRBD2. V trimming: 0 bases; J trimming: 6 bases; junction bases outside the gene matches: 9. Germline loops: CDR1 SNHLY, CDR2 FYNNEI. The CDR3 length is 16 residues.

This clonotype was found a few times. This chain uses TRBV5-1 with TRBJ1-1; the D is unclear. Trimming took off 4 bases at V and 5 bases at J, with 15 bases between the two ends. Germline V gives CDR1 SGHRS, CDR2 YFSETQ. The CDR3 is 14 amino acids. The CDR3 DNA reads TGCGCCAGCAGCGAAACCCGGCAGAGGACTGAAGCTTTCTTT. It codes for CASSETRQRTEAFF.